One and the same sample provided the 21 T cell receptor beta chains below, sequenced in a study of T cell responses to AZD1222 COVID-19 vaccine. Here immunoSEQ multiplex PCR was the method, and the copy in TCRdb shows in-frame clones only, minus some. The sample has 150,000 to 200,000 clones; 85% to 95% are singletons. Sequences were derived from peripheral blood, sampled on day 0 of AZD1222 vaccination. The receptors derive from an adult in good health.

The chain has TRBV6-6 and TRBJ1-5; 9 nucleotides align to TRBD1. CDR3 length: 16 residues. The V and J ends lost 6 bases and 7 bases, in that order; junction bases with no gene match: 13. In germline, CDR1 is MNHNY, CDR2 SVGAGI (reference sequence). The CDR3 DNA reads TGTGCCAGCAGCCACTTCTCGACAGGGGGTCAGCAGCCCCAGCATTTT. Protein product: CASSHFSTGGQQPQHF.

In DNA form, the CDR3 reads TGTGCCAGTAGTATAGAAAGGTTCTATGGCTACACCTTC. It translates to CASSIERFYGYTF. V and J are TRBV19 and TRBJ1-2; unclear D gene. CDR1 LNHDA and CDR2 SQIVND come from the germline V gene (reference sequence). This CDR3 has 13 residues. The V gene lost 0 bases and the J gene lost 4 bases, with 6 bases spanning the gap.

The chain joins TRBV28 to TRBJ2-7; the D call may be TRBD1 or TRBD2 (6 bases each). V lost 5 bases, J lost 4 bases, and 9 bases lay in between. The CDR3 consists of 12 residues. Germline CDR1 and CDR2: MDHEN and SYDVKM. CDR3 DNA: TGTGCCAGCAGTGGGGGGCAGTACGAGCAGTACTTC. It encodes CASSGGQYEQYF.

The CDR3 DNA reads as TGTGCCAGCAGCACCATGACTAGCCCCGATGAGCAGTTCTTC. It is translated as CASSTMTSPDEQFF. The rearrangement links TRBV7-3 to TRBJ2-1; TRBD2 aligns across 7 bases. V dropped 5 bases and J dropped 8; count of bases not matched to a gene: 9. The CDR3 is made up of 14 amino acids. Germline V CDR1 and CDR2: SGHTA, FQGTGA. The full variable domain, rest sourced from reference TRBV7-3 and TRBJ2-1, is GAGVSQTPSNKVTEKGKYVELRCDPISGHTALYWYRQSLGQGPEFLIYFQGTGAADDSGLPNDRFFAVRPEGSVSTLKIQRTERGDSAVYLCASSTMTSPDEQFFGPGTRLTVL.

The CDR3 loop is CASSFTDRNYGYTF. The CDR3 DNA reads as TGTGCCAGCAGTTTCACGGACAGGAACTATGGCTACACCTTC. The chain is built from TRBV28 and TRBJ1-2; 7 nucleotides agree with TRBD1. Germline V gene data show CDR1 as MDHEN and CDR2 as SYDVKM. With V trimmed by 3 bases and J by 2 bases, 3 bases remained unmatched. The CDR3 is 14 residues long.

This clone occurred once. The J gene is TRBJ1-1, the V gene TRBV7-9; D call uncertain. Per germline, CDR1 SEHNR and CDR2 FQNEAQ (reference sequence). The length of the CDR3 is 13 residues. V lost 0 bases, J lost 7 bases, and 9 bases lay in between. The CDR3 nucleotides are TGTGCCAGCAGCTTAGCTAGGGAGGTTGAAGCTTTCTTT. Encoded protein: CASSLAREVEAFF.

The rearrangement uses TRBV5-1 and TRBJ2-1; D assignment may be TRBD1 or TRBD2 (7 bases each). The CDR3 length is 17 residues. V dropped 3 bases and J dropped 5 bases, with 21 bases sitting between them. Looked up from germline, CDR1 is SGHRS and CDR2 is YFSETQ. The CDR3 region is CASSYGSTSRGDNEQFF. CDR3 DNA: TGCGCCAGCAGCTATGGCTCGACTAGCAGGGGGGACAATGAGCAGTTCTTC.

J is TRBJ2-3 and V is TRBV7-9; 7 bases are shared with TRBD2. Germline CDR1 SEHNR, CDR2 FQNEAQ (reference sequence). The V gene end was trimmed by 2 bases and the J gene end by 4 bases; junction bases not matched to a gene: 3. The CDR3 consists of 14 residues. CDR3: CASSLLAGADTQYF. CDR3 DNA: TGTGCCAGCAGCTTATTAGCGGGCGCAGATACGCAGTATTTT.

CDR3 sequence reads: CASSLPGQILDDGYTF. CDR3 sequence (DNA): TGTGCCAGCAGTCTCCCCGGGCAAATCTTGGATGATGGCTACACCTTC. The chain carries TRBV28 and TRBJ1-2; no firm D call. The length of the CDR3 is 16 residues. From germline, CDR1 is MDHEN and CDR2 SYDVKM. The V end was cut by 5 bases, the J end by 6 bases, with 22 bases between.

This clone came up once. The CDR3 here is CASRGTANQETQYF. For the CDR3, the DNA is TGTGCCAGCAGGGGGACCGCCAACCAAGAGACCCAGTACTTC. The chain employs TRBV5-4 and TRBJ2-5; D may be TRBD1 or TRBD2 (5 bases each). Trimming cost V 5 bases and J 0 bases, with 11 bases left between them. CDR1 is SGHNT and CDR2 is YYREEE in the germline V gene (reference sequence). The CDR3 runs 14 residues.

The V and J genes are TRBV15 and TRBJ1-1, with TRBD1 matching over 8 bases. CDR1 is LNHNV and CDR2 is YYDKDF in the germline V gene (reference sequence). Trimming removed 5 bases from V and 4 bases from J; junction bases left unmatched: 9. The CDR3 is 15 residues long. CDR3 sequence reads: CATSGLTGEGTEAFF. CDR3 in DNA: TGTGCCACCAGCGGTTTGACAGGGGAGGGCACTGAAGCTTTCTTT.

This sequence joins TRBV29-1 and TRBJ2-1, with TRBD2 matching 11 bases. The V and J ends lost 6 bases and 10 bases, in that order; junction bases with no gene match: 2. From germline, CDR1 is SQVTM and CDR2 ANQGSEA. The CDR3 runs 11 residues. The CDR3 protein is CSVRTSGEQFF. For the CDR3, the DNA is TGCAGCGTCCGGACTAGCGGGGAGCAGTTCTTC.

The chain recombines TRBV29-1 with TRBJ1-5; TRBD1 matches 10 bases. Trimming at V came to 7 bases and at J to 2 bases, leaving 5 bases not matched to a gene. CDR1 is SQVTM, CDR2 ANQGSEA, per germline. This CDR3 comprises 14 residues. The CDR3 here is CSASGQGRNQPQHF. CDR3 DNA: TGCAGCGCCTCGGGACAGGGGCGCAATCAGCCCCAGCATTTT.

The gene calls are TRBV5-4 and TRBJ1-1, with unresolved D. Germline V gene data show CDR1 as SGHNT and CDR2 as YYREEE (reference sequence). This CDR3 spans 13 amino acids. Trimming shortened V by 2 bases and J by 6 bases, and 11 bases separated the two germline ends. The CDR3 loop reads CASSFGEFAEAFF. Here the CDR3 DNA reads TGTGCCAGCAGCTTTGGCGAGTTCGCTGAAGCTTTCTTT.

V is TRBV5-6 and J is TRBJ1-5, with 9 bases matching TRBD1. The CDR3 sequence is 15 residues long. With V trimmed by 3 bases and J by 8 bases, 9 bases remained unmatched. Looked up from germline, CDR1 is SGHDT and CDR2 is YYEEEE. CDR3: CASSYYWTGEKPQHF. CDR3 DNA sequence: TGTGCCAGCAGCTATTATTGGACAGGGGAGAAGCCCCAGCATTTT.

The gene calls are TRBV21-1 and TRBJ2-1; the listed D gene, TRBD2, was not tested against the DNA. TRBV21-1 is tagged as a pseudogene. CDR3 size: 18 residues. The CDR3 DNA sequence: TGTGCCAGCACGAGGTCTCCGGCGAGGACTAGCGGGGACAATGAGCAGTTCTTC. Translating gives CASTRSPARTSGDNEQFF.

As DNA, the CDR3 is TGTGCCAGCAGTTACGGCCCCAGTGATCAGCCCCAGCATTTT. It translates to CASSYGPSDQPQHF. The rearrangement links TRBV6-2 or TRBV6-3 to TRBJ1-5; no reliable D call. Germline loops: CDR1 MNHEY, CDR2 SVGEGT. V was clipped by 2 bases and J by 5 bases, with 10 bases between them. The CDR3 contains 14 residues.

The genes are TRBV27 and TRBJ2-5; 7 nucleotides match TRBD2. From germline, CDR1 is MNHEY and CDR2 SMNVEV (reference sequence). V shed 4 bases and J 5 bases; nucleotides not matched to a gene: 16. This CDR3 spans 17 amino acids. CDR3 protein: CASSSLPPTGGGETQYF. For the CDR3, the DNA is TGTGCCAGCAGTTCTCTACCCCCCACGGGAGGCGGGGAGACCCAGTACTTC.

V and J are TRBV27 and TRBJ1-6; no definite D call. The CDR3 runs 12 residues. Germline assignment: CDR1 MNHEY and CDR2 SMNVEV (reference sequence). Trimming pared 3 bases from V and 7 bases from J, leaving 4 bases between. CDR3 sequence reads: CASSFENSPLHF. CDR3 nucleotides: TGTGCCAGCAGTTTTGAGAATTCACCCCTCCACTTT.

The rearrangement uses TRBV18 and TRBJ1-1; D not certain. This CDR3 has 13 residues. Germline V lookup: CDR1 KGHSH, CDR2 LQKENI. Trimming shortened V by 3 bases and J by 3 bases, and 8 bases separated the two germline ends. CDR3 amino acids: CASSPTLDTEAFF. CDR3 coding DNA: TGTGCCAGCTCACCCACCCTCGACACTGAAGCTTTCTTT.

This clone has more than one count but fewer than ten. The rearrangement joins TRBV14 to TRBJ1-2; no clear D gene. V was cut by 4 bases and J by 3 bases, with 15 bases left in between. Germline V gene lookup returns CDR1 SGHDN and CDR2 FVKESK. The CDR3 totals 15 residues. CDR3 nucleotide sequence: TGTGCCAGCAGCCCCCCCGGGCCCCCTGACTATGGCTACACCTTC. It translates to CASSPPGPPDYGYTF.